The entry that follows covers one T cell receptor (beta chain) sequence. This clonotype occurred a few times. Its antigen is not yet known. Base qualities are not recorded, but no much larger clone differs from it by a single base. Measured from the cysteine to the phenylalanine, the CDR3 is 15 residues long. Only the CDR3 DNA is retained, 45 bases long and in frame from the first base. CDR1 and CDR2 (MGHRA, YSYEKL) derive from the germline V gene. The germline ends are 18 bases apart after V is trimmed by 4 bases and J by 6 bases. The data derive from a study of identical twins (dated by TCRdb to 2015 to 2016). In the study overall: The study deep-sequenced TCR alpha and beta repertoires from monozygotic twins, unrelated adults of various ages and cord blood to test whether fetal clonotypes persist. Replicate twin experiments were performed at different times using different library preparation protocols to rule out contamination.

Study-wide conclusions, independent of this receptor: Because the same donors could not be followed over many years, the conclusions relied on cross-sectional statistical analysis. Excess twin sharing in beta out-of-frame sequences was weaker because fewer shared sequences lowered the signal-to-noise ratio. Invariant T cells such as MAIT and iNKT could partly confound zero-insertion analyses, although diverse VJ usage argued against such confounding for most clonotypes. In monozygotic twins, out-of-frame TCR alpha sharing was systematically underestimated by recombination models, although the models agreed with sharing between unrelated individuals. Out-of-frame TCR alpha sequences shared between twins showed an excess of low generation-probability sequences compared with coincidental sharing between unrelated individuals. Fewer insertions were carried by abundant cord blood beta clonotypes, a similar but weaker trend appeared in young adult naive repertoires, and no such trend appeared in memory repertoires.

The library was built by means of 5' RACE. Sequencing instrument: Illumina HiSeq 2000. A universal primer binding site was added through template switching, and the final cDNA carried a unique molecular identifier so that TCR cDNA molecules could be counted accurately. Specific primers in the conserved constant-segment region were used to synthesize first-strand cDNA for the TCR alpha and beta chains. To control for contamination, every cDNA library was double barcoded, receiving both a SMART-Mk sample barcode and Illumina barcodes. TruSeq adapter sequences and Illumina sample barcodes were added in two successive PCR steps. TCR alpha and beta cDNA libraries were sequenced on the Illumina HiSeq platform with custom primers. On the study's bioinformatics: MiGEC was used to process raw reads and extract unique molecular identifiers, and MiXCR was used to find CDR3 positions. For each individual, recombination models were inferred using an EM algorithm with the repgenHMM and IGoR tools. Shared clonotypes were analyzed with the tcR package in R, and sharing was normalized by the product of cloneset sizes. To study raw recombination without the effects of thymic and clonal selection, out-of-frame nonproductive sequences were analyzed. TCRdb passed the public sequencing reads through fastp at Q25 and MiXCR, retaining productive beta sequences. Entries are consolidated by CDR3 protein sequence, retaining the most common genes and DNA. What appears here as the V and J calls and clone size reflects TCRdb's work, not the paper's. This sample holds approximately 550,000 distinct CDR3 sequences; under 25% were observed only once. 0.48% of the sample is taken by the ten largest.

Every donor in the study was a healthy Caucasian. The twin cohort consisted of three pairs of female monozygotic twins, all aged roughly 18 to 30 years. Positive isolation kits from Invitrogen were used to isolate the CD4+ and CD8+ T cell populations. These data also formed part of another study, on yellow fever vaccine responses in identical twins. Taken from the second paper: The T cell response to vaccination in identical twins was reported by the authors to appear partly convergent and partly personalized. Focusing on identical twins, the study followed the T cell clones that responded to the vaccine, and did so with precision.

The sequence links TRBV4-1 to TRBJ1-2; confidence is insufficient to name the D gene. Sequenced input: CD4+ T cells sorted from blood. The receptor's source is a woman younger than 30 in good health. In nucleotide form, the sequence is TGCGCCAGCAGCCGGACTAAGGTGGCAGGTGATGGCTACACCTTC. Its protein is CASSRTKVAGDGYTF.